Below, 24 T cell receptor beta chains from the same sample are listed, as sequenced in a study of blood T cell repertoires in COVID-19. Clones were sequenced by immunoSEQ multiplex PCR, and TCRdb holds only the in-frame ones, with some missing. The sample has around 200,000 clones, around 88% seen once. The sequenced material came from PBMCs or T cells enriched from blood (not recorded which). All receptors derive from a middle-aged man with acute COVID-19.

This rearrangement joins TRBV28 to TRBJ1-4, with D maybe TRBD1 (5 bases). V shed 4 bases and J shed 5 bases, with 14 bases lying between them. Germline V lookup: CDR1 MDHEN, CDR2 SYDVKM. There are 15 residues in the CDR3. The CDR3 sequence is CASSSSRAGNEKLFF. In DNA form, the CDR3 reads TGTGCCAGCAGTTCGTCCAGGGCAGGGAATGAAAAACTGTTTTTT.

V gene TRBV5-1 combines with J gene TRBJ1-2; TRBD1 agrees at 7 bases. The CDR3 runs to 15 residues. Per germline, CDR1 SGHRS and CDR2 YFSETQ. Trimming took 4 bases from V and 4 from J; bases not matched to a gene: 10. The CDR3 spells CASSDRDSGSYGYTF. For the CDR3, the DNA is TGCGCCAGCAGCGACCGGGACAGCGGTAGCTATGGCTACACCTTC.

The genes are TRBV4-2 and TRBJ2-7, with 9 bases matching TRBD1. Germline V gene lookup returns CDR1 LGHNA and CDR2 YNFKEQ. V was clipped by 4 bases and J by 4 bases; unmatched bases: 2. This CDR3 is 13 amino acids long. CDR3 coding DNA: TGTGCCAGCAGCCGTGGACAGGGGTACGAGCAGTACTTC. This sequence encodes CASSRGQGYEQYF.

V usage is TRBV5-5 and J usage is TRBJ1-5; D remains unclear. From germline, CDR1 is SGHKS and CDR2 YYEKEE (reference sequence). Trimming stripped 3 bases from V and 5 bases from J, with 9 bases between. The CDR3 length is 13 residues. DNA of the CDR3: TGTGCCAGCAGCTCCACCTCGGATCAGCCCCAGCATTTT. Protein sequence: CASSSTSDQPQHF. Variable domain in full (rest from reference TRBV5-5 and TRBJ1-5): DAGVTQSPTHLIKTRGQQVTLRCSPISGHKSVSWYQQVLGQGPQFIFQYYEKEERGRGNFPDRFSARQFPNYSSELNVNALLLGDSALYLCASSSTSDQPQHFGDGTRLSIL.

The V call is TRBV11-2, the J call TRBJ1-6; TRBD1 aligns across 7 bases. CDR3 length: 17 residues. Germline CDR1 and CDR2: SGHAT and FQNNGV. V was clipped by 3 bases and J by 6 bases; unmatched bases: 11. CDR3 in amino acids: CASSLGGQTYGNSPLHF. The CDR3 bases are TGTGCCAGCAGCTTGGGGGGACAGACCTATGGTAATTCACCCCTCCACTTT.

The chain links TRBV10-3 to TRBJ2-2, with D possibly being TRBD2 (5 bases). This CDR3 region has 16 residues. V was trimmed by 1 base and J by 2 bases, leaving 11 bases between them. Looked up from germline, CDR1 is ENHRY and CDR2 is SYGVKD. The CDR3: CAISELASTNTGELFF. CDR3 nucleotides: TGTGCCATCAGTGAGTTAGCTAGCACTAACACCGGGGAGCTGTTTTTT.

The V and J genes are TRBV24-1 and TRBJ2-6, with 9 bases lining up with TRBD1. CDR1 and CDR2 (germline): KGHDR, SFDVKD. Germline trimming cut 7 bases from V and 0 bases from J; bases unmatched to any gene: 3. CDR3 length: 16 residues. CDR3 region: CATSGQGHSGANVLTF. The DNA of the CDR3 is TGTGCCACCAGCGGACAGGGGCACTCTGGGGCCAACGTCCTGACTTTC.

The chain has TRBV19 and TRBJ1-5, with a possible D match to TRBD1 (6 bases). The V gene lost 9 bases and the J gene lost 7 bases, with 19 bases spanning the gap. Germline loops: CDR1 LNHDA, CDR2 SQIVND (reference sequence). The CDR3 covers 14 residues. The DNA for the CDR3 is TGTGCCAGCCTGGCCCAGGGGTCTGGGCAGCCCCAGCATTTT. Amino acids: CASLAQGSGQPQHF.

Only one count was recorded for this clone. The rearrangement links TRBV7-9 to TRBJ1-1, with D perhaps matching TRBD1 (6 bases). Per the germline V gene, CDR1 is SEHNR and CDR2 is FQNEAQ (reference sequence). The CDR3 covers 14 residues. The V and J ends lost 5 bases and 3 bases respectively, with 13 bases between them. CDR3 bases: TGTGCCAGCAGCGTACAGGGCGGATACACTGAAGCTTTCTTT. Its protein product is CASSVQGGYTEAFF.

CDR3 bases: TGTGCCCAGGCTTACAGGGCCCTTGTCCAGCAGTACTTC. This sequence encodes CAQAYRALVQQYF. This chain links TRBV2 with TRBJ2-7, with a possible D match to TRBD1 (6 bases). Between the trimmed V and J ends, which lost 11 bases and 8 bases, there was a span of 22 bases. The CDR3 loop spans 13 amino acids. Germline V CDR1 and CDR2: SNHLY, FYNNEI. The full variable domain, rest sourced from reference TRBV2 and TRBJ2-7, is EPEVTQTPSHQVTQMGQEVILRCVPISNHLYFYWYRQILGQKVEFLVSFYNNEISEKSEIFDDQFSVERPDGSNFTLKIRSTKLEDSAMYFCAQAYRALVQQYFGPGTRLTVT.

The V call is TRBV4-1, the J call TRBJ2-1, with 7 nucleotides matching TRBD2. V shed 6 bases, J shed 2 bases, and the junction held 1 base outside the gene matches. The CDR3 runs to 13 residues. CDR1 MGHRA and CDR2 YSYEKL come from the germline V gene. The CDR3 loop is CASRAGAYNEQFF. The DNA for the CDR3 is TGCGCCAGCAGGGCGGGAGCCTACAATGAGCAGTTCTTC.

The chain couples TRBV7-9 to TRBJ2-1, with D maybe TRBD1 (6 bases). This CDR3 is built from 13 residues. V lost 4 bases to trimming and J lost 9 bases, with 13 bases between them. The V gene's germline CDR1 is SEHNR and CDR2 FQNEAQ (reference sequence). The CDR3 spells CASSSTGLGEQFF. The CDR3 bases are TGTGCCAGCAGCTCCACAGGGTTAGGTGAGCAGTTCTTC.

The rearrangement joins TRBV27 to TRBJ2-5; D gene unclear. CDR1 is MNHEY, CDR2 SMNVEV, per germline (reference sequence). The CDR3 contains 16 residues. Trimming pared 2 bases from V and 5 bases from J, leaving 18 bases between. The CDR3 sequence is CASSLGRQVGLETQYF. CDR3 DNA: TGTGCCAGCAGTTTAGGTAGGCAGGTTGGATTGGAGACCCAGTACTTC.

The chain joins TRBV2 to TRBJ2-3; 7 bases line up with TRBD1. Trimming at V came to 6 bases and at J to 2 bases, leaving 8 bases not matched to a gene. The V gene's germline CDR1 is SNHLY and CDR2 FYNNEI. The CDR3 is 15 amino acids. The CDR3 loop is CASSNTGAPTDTQYF. The DNA for the CDR3 is TGTGCCAGCAGCAACACAGGGGCCCCCACAGATACGCAGTATTTT.

The chain couples TRBV19 to TRBJ2-7, with D maybe TRBD2 (5 bases). The V end lost 5 bases, the J end lost 7 bases, and 27 bases lay between the germline ends. The germline CDR1 and CDR2 sequences are LNHDA and SQIVND (reference sequence). The CDR3 runs to 17 residues. CDR3 nucleotide sequence: TGTGCCAGTAGTCCCCCCCGGACGGACGTACCTTCGGGAGAGCAGTACTTC. It is translated as CASSPPRTDVPSGEQYF.

This rearrangement joins TRBV19 to TRBJ1-3; D gene ambiguous. The CDR3 runs 14 residues. The germline V gene encodes CDR1 LNHDA and CDR2 SQIVND (reference sequence). The V end lost 5 bases, the J end lost 0 bases, and 8 bases lay between the germline ends. The CDR3 sequence is CASSFRDSGNTIYF. CDR3 nucleotides: TGTGCCAGTAGTTTCCGGGACTCTGGAAACACCATATATTTT.

The CDR3 protein is CSVDSWTSGSETGELFF. The CDR3, as DNA: TGCAGCGTTGATTCTTGGACTAGCGGGTCAGAAACCGGGGAGCTGTTTTTT. This chain uses TRBV29-1 with TRBJ2-2, with TRBD2 identical over 11 bases. Germline-derived CDR1 and CDR2 are SQVTM and ANQGSEA. This CDR3 has 17 residues. V lost 3 bases, J lost 5 bases, and 11 bases stayed unmatched.

V usage is TRBV28 and J usage is TRBJ2-5, with 10 positions matching TRBD2. Per the germline V gene, CDR1 is MDHEN and CDR2 is SYDVKM. J lost 5 bases, V lost 3 bases, and 6 bases had no gene match. This CDR3 region has 15 residues. The chain's CDR3 is CASSFALAGMETQYF. The CDR3 DNA follows: TGTGCCAGCAGTTTCGCACTAGCGGGAATGGAGACCCAGTACTTC.

This chain links TRBV10-3 with TRBJ1-1; tentative D call: TRBD1 (5 bases). The CDR3 has 13 amino acids. V was shortened by 7 bases and J by 1 base, with 10 bases between the two germline ends. Germline V gene data show CDR1 as ENHRY and CDR2 as SYGVKD. Written as DNA, the CDR3 is TGTGCCATCACCCTGACAGAGAACACTGAAGCTTTCTTT. It yields the protein CAITLTENTEAFF.

The chain is built from TRBV7-3 and TRBJ2-2; a weak D match, TRBD2 (5 bases). V was trimmed by 5 bases and J by 6 bases, leaving 10 bases between them. Germline CDR1 SGHTA, CDR2 FQGTGA. The CDR3 is 13 residues long. CDR3 sequence reads: CASSPGGPGELFF. CDR3 in DNA: TGTGCCAGCAGCCCCGGCGGGCCCGGGGAGCTGTTTTTT.

The table lists this clone with a count of one. The J gene is TRBJ2-5, the V gene TRBV28, with a weak D call TRBD2 (6 bases). The CDR3 has 15 residues. V shed 5 bases and J shed 3 bases, with 16 bases lying between them. CDR1 MDHEN and CDR2 SYDVKM come from the germline V gene. This chain's CDR3 is CASSPSGLVEETQYF. The CDR3, as DNA: TGTGCCAGCAGTCCTTCGGGACTGGTGGAAGAGACCCAGTACTTC.

This clone was found once. The CDR3 region has the DNA TGTGCCAGCTCACCCGGACAGGGAGGCGGGAACACTGAAGCTTTCTTT. Its translation is CASSPGQGGGNTEAFF. The chain joins TRBV18 to TRBJ1-1, with 8 bases matching TRBD1. This CDR3 has 16 residues. Germline CDR1 reads KGHSH; CDR2 reads LQKENI. The V segment lost 3 bases and the J segment 1 base; nucleotides outside the gene matches: 7. The full variable domain, with the rest looked up from reference TRBV18 and TRBJ1-1, is NAGVMQNPRHLVRRRGQEARLRCSPMKGHSHVYWYRQLPEEGLKFMVYLQKENIIDESGMPKERFSAEFPKEGPSILRIQQVVRGDSAAYFCASSPGQGGGNTEAFFGQGTRLTVV.

The chain couples TRBV27 to TRBJ1-5, with TRBD1 matching 11 bases. J lost 7 bases, V lost 10 bases, and 12 bases had no gene match. CDR1 is MNHEY, CDR2 SMNVEV, per germline (reference sequence). CDR3 size: 15 residues. The CDR3 sequence is CATRGQGASWQPQHF. The CDR3 nucleotides read TGTGCCACCAGAGGACAGGGGGCGTCATGGCAGCCCCAGCATTTT.

The chain is built from TRBV7-2 and TRBJ2-7; 7 bases match TRBD2. The CDR3 consists of 14 residues. Germline V gives CDR1 SGHTA, CDR2 FQGNSA. The ends lost 3 bases at V and 2 bases at J; junction bases unmatched: 4. The CDR3 region is CASSLGGTTYEQYF. CDR3 nucleotides: TGTGCCAGCAGCTTGGGGGGGACCACCTACGAGCAGTACTTC.